This T cell receptor (beta chain) was identified during a study of spatial heterogeneity in lung cancer. Turning to the study itself: In the raw reads, each unique TCR and UMI combination was present more than ten times on average. General study results and limits: Tumor mutation counts were tracked by expanded intratumoral alpha and beta TCR counts.

By share, this clonotype counts as medium-sized. The antigen is not known. The time point denotes: sample taken at primary tumor resection. One entry per CDR3 protein results from TCRdb running MiXCR on the 5' RACE reads. The data show 4,000 or so distinct CDR3 sequences, with over 6.5% seen just once and more than 12% held by the top ten. Between the trimmed V and J ends, which lost 2 bases and 3 bases, there was a span of 4 bases. The germline V gene encodes CDR1 ENHRY and CDR2 SYGVKD. The CDR3 consists of 12 residues. The specimen comprised lung tumor tissue, sampled at surgery. V is TRBV10-3 and J is TRBJ2-5; D ambiguous. The sequence was collected from a male donor with early-stage non-small cell lung cancer. The CDR3 nucleotides read TGTGCCATCAGTGAGAGGGAAGAGACCCAGTACTTC. It yields the protein CAISEREETQYF.